The present entry profiles one T cell receptor (beta chain) with its context. Its antigen target is currently unknown. Nothing much larger sits one base from this clone, and base qualities are not available. Based on the germline V gene (reference sequence), the CDR1 and CDR2 sequences are LNHDA and SQIVND. Germline trimming: 5 bases from V, 4 bases from J; junction bases outside gene matches: 5. The CDR3 runs 14 amino acids, cysteine and phenylalanine included. Only the CDR3 DNA is retained, 42 bases long and in frame from the first base. The data derive from a study of blood T cell repertoires in COVID-19 (dated by TCRdb to between 2020 and 2021). Some background on the complete study: The collaborator samples originated in the United States, Italy and Spain and spanned the acute and convalescent phases of COVID-19. The prospective study material was composed of cDNA or gDNA derived from T cells, B-cell-depleted T cells, or PBMCs. Subjects who had been exposed to COVID-19, were actively infected with it, or had recovered from it provided the deeply sampled blood TCRbeta repertoires that made up the dataset. The repertoires were made available in a free public database intended to serve as a resource for research on the immune response to SARS-CoV-2. Samples were obtained from the ongoing ImmuneRACE study (first 160 participants) and from about 1,300 subjects provided by 6 global collaborators. Sample metadata almost always included a de-identified subject ID, COVID-19 status, age in years and sex. Where available, HLA class I and class II types were obtained from metadata supplied by the sample provider rather than from assay-based typing. On the study overall, not on this receptor specifically: The quantity of clinical and demographic metadata differed by source and by participant and was supplied without curation.

The collaborating institutions used their own protocols to collect whole blood in K2EDTA tubes. For TCRbeta analysis, collaborators shipped samples in one of three forms: frozen whole blood, isolated PBMCs, or DNA extracted from either of those sample types. The immunoSEQ Assay, a bias-controlled multiplex PCR, was used to amplify TCRbeta CDR3 regions from genomic DNA. The source study handled its data this way. The number of nucleated cells in each sample was estimated from the amplification of reference gene primers within the assay. Sequence reads were collapsed and filtered to measure the absolute abundance of every unique TCRbeta CDR3 rearrangement. Productive Simpson clonality was computed per sample as the square root of Simpson's diversity index over productive rearrangements. This is the immuneACCESS table as TCRdb keeps it, with only in-frame sequences that have V and J called. A part of the clones is gone; compared with another copy, unresolved V genes explain less than half, and the rest is unexplained. That table is the source of V, J and clone size, and D and trimming were worked out from the DNA. In this sample the table shows some 120,000 clones, 84% of which occur a single time. 12% of the sample rests with the top ten.

The chain was built from TRBV19 and TRBJ1-3, and 7 junction bases match TRBD1. The sequenced material came from peripheral blood. The source is a woman aged 55 to 70 with acute or convalescent COVID-19. The CDR3 sequence is CASSSRTGGNTIYF. The sequenced DNA: TGTGCCAGTAGTTCCCGGACAGGAGGAAACACCATATATTTT.